Listed here are 5 T cell receptor beta chains from one sample, sequenced in a study of blood T cell repertoires in COVID-19. Only in-frame clones appear in the TCRdb table, and some are missing; sequencing was by immunoSEQ multiplex PCR. The sample records over 450,000 clones, 85% to 90% being singletons. The sample comprised peripheral blood. These TCRs come from a woman between 45 and 60 years old with COVID-19, enrolled during active disease.

This chain joins TRBV18 and TRBJ1-5, with D possibly TRBD1 on 5 matching bases. The CDR3 covers 15 residues. The germline V gene has CDR1 KGHSH and CDR2 LQKENI. V was trimmed by 2 bases and J by 5 bases, leaving 13 bases between them. CDR3 amino acids: CASSPGQGVDQPQHF. Here the CDR3 DNA reads TGTGCCAGCTCACCAGGGCAGGGCGTGGATCAGCCCCAGCATTTT.

This sequence joins TRBV18 and TRBJ1-1; TRBD1 agrees at 9 bases. The germline gives CDR1 KGHSH, CDR2 LQKENI. The V gene end was trimmed by 4 bases and the J gene end by 1 base; junction bases not matched to a gene: 7. This CDR3 has 16 amino acids. The CDR3 loop is CASSLSRDRANTEAFF. CDR3 sequence (DNA): TGTGCCAGCTCACTTAGCCGGGACAGGGCGAACACTGAAGCTTTCTTT. Drawing the rest from reference TRBV18 and TRBJ1-1, the complete variable domain is NAGVMQNPRHLVRRRGQEARLRCSPMKGHSHVYWYRQLPEEGLKFMVYLQKENIIDESGMPKERFSAEFPKEGPSILRIQQVVRGDSAAYFCASSLSRDRANTEAFFGQGTRLTVV.

The rearrangement joins TRBV29-1 to TRBJ2-7; tentative D call: TRBD1 (5 bases). The CDR3 contains 15 residues. Per germline, CDR1 SQVTM and CDR2 ANQGSEA. V was shortened by 0 bases and J by 1 base, with 13 bases between the two germline ends. The CDR3 is CSVEDPQTESYEQYF. The DNA for the CDR3 is TGCAGCGTTGAAGATCCTCAGACAGAGTCCTACGAGCAGTACTTC.

The J gene is TRBJ2-7, the V gene TRBV6-5; D is possibly TRBD1 (6 bases). V lost 4 bases and J lost 5, with 15 bases in between. This CDR3 is built from 14 residues. The germline V gene has CDR1 MNHEY and CDR2 SVGAGI. The CDR3 coding sequence is TGTGCCAGCAGTTTACGGGACACCCGGGACGAGCAGTACTTC. Amino acid sequence: CASSLRDTRDEQYF.

The genes are TRBV15 and TRBJ1-5; D gene uncertain. V lost 1 base and J 7 bases, leaving 5 bases between the germline ends. Germline assignment: CDR1 LNHNV and CDR2 YYDKDF (reference sequence). This CDR3 is 12 amino acids long. The CDR3: CATSRAEQPQHF. The CDR3 bases are TGTGCCACCAGCAGAGCGGAGCAGCCCCAGCATTTT.